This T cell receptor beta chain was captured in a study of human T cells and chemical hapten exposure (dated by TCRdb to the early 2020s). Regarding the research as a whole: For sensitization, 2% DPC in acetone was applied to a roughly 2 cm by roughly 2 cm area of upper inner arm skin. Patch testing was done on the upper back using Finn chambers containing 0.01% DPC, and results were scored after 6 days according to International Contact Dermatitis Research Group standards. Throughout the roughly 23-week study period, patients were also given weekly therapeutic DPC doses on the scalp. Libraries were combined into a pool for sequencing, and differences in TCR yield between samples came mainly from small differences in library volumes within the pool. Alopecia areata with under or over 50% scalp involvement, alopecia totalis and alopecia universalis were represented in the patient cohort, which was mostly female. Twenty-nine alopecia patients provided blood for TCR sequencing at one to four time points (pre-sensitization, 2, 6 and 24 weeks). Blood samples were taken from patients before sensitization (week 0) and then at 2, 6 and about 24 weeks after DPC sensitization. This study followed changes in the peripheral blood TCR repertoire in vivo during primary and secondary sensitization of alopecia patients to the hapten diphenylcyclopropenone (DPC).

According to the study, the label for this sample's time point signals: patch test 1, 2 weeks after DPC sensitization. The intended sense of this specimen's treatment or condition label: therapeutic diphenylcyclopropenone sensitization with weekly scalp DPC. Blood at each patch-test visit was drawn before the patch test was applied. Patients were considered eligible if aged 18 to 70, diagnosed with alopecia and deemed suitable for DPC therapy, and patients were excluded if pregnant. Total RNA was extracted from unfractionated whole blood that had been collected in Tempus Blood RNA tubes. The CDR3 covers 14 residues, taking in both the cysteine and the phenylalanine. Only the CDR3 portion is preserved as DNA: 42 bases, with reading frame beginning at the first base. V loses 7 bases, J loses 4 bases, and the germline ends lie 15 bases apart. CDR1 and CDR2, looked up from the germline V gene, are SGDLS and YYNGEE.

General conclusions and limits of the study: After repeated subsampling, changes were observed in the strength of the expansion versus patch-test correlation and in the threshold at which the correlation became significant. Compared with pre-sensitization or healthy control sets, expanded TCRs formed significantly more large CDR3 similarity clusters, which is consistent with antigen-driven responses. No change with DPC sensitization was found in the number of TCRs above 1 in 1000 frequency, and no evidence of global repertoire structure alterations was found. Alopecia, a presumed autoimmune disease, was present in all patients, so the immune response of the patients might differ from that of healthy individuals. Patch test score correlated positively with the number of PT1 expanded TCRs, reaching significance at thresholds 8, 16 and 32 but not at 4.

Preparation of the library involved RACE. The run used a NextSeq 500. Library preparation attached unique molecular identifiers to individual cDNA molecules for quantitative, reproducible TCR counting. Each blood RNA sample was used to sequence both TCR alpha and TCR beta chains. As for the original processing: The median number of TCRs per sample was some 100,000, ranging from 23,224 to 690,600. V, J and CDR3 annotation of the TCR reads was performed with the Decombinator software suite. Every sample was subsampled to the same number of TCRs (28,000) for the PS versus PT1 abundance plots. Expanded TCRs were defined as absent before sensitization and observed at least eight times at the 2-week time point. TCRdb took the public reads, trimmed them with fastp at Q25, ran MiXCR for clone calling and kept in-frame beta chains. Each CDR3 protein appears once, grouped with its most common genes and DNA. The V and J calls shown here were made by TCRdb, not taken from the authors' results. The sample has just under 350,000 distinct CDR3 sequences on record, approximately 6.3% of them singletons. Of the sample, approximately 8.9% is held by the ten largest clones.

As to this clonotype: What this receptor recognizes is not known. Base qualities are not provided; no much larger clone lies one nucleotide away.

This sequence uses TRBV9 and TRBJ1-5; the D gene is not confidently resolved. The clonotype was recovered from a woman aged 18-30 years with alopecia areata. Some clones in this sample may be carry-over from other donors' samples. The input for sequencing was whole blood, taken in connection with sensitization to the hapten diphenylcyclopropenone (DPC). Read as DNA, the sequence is TGTGCCAGCGTAGGTCCGGTCCTTAATCAGCCCCAGCATTTT. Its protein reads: CASVGPVLNQPQHF.